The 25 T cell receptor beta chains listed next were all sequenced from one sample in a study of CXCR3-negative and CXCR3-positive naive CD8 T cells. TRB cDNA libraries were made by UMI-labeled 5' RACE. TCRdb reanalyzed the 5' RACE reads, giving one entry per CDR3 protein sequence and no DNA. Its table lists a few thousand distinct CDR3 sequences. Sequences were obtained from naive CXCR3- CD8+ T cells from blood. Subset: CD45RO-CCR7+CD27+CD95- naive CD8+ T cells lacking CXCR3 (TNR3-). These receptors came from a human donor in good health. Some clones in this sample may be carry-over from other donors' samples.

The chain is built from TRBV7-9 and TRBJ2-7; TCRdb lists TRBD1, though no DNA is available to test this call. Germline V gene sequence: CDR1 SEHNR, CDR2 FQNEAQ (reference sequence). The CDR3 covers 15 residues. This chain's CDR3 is CASSPPEAGIYEQYF.

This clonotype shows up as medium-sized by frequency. The CDR3 here is CSVEGGNTIYF. The chain carries TRBV29-1 and TRBJ1-3. This CDR3 spans 11 amino acids. The germline gives CDR1 SQVTM, CDR2 ANQGSEA. Filled out from reference TRBV29-1 and TRBJ1-3, the complete variable domain reads SAVISQKPSRDICQRGTSLTIQCQVDSQVTMMFWYRQQPGQSLTLIATANQGSEATYESGFVIDKFPISRPNLTFSTLTVSNMSPEDSSIYLCSVEGGNTIYFGEGSWLTVV.

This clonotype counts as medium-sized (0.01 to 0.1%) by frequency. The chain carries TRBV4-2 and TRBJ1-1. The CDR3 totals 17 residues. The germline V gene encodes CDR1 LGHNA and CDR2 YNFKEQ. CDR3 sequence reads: CASSHDGTVAGGTEAFF.

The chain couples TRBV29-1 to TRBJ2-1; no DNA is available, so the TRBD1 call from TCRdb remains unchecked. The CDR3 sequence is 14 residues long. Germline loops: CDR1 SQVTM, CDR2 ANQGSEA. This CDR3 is CSVGDASSYNKQFF.

CDR3 region: CASTPGQGESKTQYF. This rearrangement joins TRBV6-2 or TRBV6-3 to TRBJ2-5; TCRdb calls TRBD1, which cannot be checked without DNA. The CDR3 spans 15 residues. From germline, CDR1 is MNHEY and CDR2 SVGEGT.

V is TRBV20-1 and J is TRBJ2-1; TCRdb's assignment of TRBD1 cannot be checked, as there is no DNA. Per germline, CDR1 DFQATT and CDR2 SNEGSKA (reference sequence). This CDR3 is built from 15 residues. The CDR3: CSASGTLDSYNEQFF.

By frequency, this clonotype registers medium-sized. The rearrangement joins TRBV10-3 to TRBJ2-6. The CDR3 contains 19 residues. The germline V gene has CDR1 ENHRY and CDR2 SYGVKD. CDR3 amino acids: CAISEFWNTHKAGANVLTF.

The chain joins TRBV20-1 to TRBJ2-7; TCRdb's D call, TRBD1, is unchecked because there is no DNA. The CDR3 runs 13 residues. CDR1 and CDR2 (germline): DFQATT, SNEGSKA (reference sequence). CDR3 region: CSARAGASYEQYF.

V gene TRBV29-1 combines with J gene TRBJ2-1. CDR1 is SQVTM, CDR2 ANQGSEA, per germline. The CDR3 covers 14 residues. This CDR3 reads CSVEDSESYNEQFF.

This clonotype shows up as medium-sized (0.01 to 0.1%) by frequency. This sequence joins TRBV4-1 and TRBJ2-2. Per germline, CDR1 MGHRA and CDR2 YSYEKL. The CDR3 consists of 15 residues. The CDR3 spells CASSQGAEGTGELFF.

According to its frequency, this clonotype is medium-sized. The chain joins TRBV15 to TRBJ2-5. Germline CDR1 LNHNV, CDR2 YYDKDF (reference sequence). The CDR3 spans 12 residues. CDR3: CATSRDQETQYF.

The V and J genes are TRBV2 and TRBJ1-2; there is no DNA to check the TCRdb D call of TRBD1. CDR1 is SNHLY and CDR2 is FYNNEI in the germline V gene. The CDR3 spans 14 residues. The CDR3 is CASSEPGTLYGYTF.

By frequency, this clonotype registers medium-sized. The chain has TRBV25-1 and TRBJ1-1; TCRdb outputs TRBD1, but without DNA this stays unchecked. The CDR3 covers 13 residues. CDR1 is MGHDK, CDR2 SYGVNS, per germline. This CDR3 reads CASSEGQGTEAFF.

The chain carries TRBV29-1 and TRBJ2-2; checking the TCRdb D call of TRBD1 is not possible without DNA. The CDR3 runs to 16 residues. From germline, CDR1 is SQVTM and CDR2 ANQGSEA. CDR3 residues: CSVAQGTGENTGELFF.

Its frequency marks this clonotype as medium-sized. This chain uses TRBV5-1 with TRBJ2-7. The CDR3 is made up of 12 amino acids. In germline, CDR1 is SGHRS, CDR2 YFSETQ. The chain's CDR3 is CASSVVRDEQYF.

The CDR3 sequence is CASSLTGGASDTQYF. This sequence joins TRBV7-3 and TRBJ2-3; TCRdb outputs TRBD1, but without DNA this stays unchecked. Germline V gene lookup returns CDR1 SGHTA and CDR2 FQGTGA. This CDR3 is 15 amino acids long.

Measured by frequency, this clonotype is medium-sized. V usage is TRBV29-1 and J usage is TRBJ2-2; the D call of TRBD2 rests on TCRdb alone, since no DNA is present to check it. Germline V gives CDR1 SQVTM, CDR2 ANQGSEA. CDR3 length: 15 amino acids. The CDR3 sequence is CSVEVDYQNTGELFF.

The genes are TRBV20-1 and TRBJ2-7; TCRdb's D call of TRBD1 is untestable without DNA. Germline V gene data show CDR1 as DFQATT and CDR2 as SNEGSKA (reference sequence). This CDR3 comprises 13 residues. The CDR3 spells CSATGTLPYEQYF.

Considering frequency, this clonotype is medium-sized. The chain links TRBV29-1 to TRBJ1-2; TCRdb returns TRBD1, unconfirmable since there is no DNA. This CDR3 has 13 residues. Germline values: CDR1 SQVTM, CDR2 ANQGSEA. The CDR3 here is CSVDIGLGTGYTF.

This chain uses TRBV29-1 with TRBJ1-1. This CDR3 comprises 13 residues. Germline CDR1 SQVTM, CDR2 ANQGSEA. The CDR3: CSAEQTSGSEAFF.

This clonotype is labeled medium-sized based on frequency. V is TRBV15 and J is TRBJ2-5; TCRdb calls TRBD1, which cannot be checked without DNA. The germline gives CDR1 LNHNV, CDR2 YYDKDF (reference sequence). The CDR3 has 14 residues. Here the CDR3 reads CATRASGDGETQYF.

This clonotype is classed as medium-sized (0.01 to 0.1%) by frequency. The CDR3: CSVEGPIGRGIYEQYF. V and J are TRBV29-1 and TRBJ2-7; without DNA, the TCRdb call of TRBD2 cannot be checked. CDR1 and CDR2 from the germline V gene are SQVTM and ANQGSEA. CDR3 length equals 16 residues.

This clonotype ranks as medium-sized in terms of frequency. The CDR3 protein is CASSATSSYEQYF. The chain recombines TRBV27 with TRBJ2-7. Germline-derived CDR1 and CDR2 are MNHEY and SMNVEV (reference sequence). The CDR3 is made up of 13 amino acids.

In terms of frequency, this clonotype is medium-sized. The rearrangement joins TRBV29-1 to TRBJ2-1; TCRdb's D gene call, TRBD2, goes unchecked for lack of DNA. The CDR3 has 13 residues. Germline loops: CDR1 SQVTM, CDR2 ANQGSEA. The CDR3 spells CSVDGGAINEQFF.

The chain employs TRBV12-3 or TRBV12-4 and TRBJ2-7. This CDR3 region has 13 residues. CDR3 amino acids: CASSFMGDGEQYF.